The source of this T cell receptor (beta chain) is a study of T cells in Graves' hyperthyroidism and ophthalmopathy. Germline V gene data show CDR1 as SGDLS and CDR2 as YYNGEE. Trimming left V 0 bases short and J 1 base short, with 10 bases between. The CDR3 covers 15 residues. This clonotype was counted only a few times. Its antigen is still unknown. Ophthalmopathy patients all had a Clinical Activity Score of at least 3, a NOSPECS grade of at least 4 and disease under 3 months old. RNA transcripts were the template for amplifying TCR beta CDR3 regions. HTBI primers were the set used in a first-round RT-PCR of the TCR CDR3. TCRdb re-called the multiplex PCR reads with MiXCR, one entry per CDR3 protein. Of a few hundred thousand distinct CDR3 sequences listed, roughly an eighth are singletons. Overall study results and limits: Expanded thyroid clonotypes (above 0.001) were mostly also found in blood.

The sample was blood. The rearrangement links TRBV9 to TRBJ1-1; D gene unclear. The sequence came from a woman between 35 and 50 years old with Graves' ophthalmopathy. The CDR3 nucleotides read TGTGCCAGCAGCGTAGGTTCCAGCGGGAACACTGAAGCTTTCTTT. It codes for CASSVGSSGNTEAFF.